Presented here are 25 T cell receptor beta chains from one specimen sequenced in a study of T cells after yellow fever vaccination. TCRdb itself ran the 5' RACE reads through MiXCR, one entry per CDR3 protein. This sample carries 170,000 or so distinct CDR3 sequences, approximately 6% of them seen once, and the ten largest clones take approximately 3%. Source: CD4+ T cells sorted from PBMCs, taken on the day of the first yellow fever vaccination. The origin of the receptors is a man younger than 35 who received the YFV17D yellow fever vaccine.

V and J are TRBV2 and TRBJ2-1; maybe TRBD1 (5 bases). The CDR3 loop spans 15 amino acids. Per germline, CDR1 SNHLY and CDR2 FYNNEI. V was pared by 6 bases and J by 0 bases, with 12 bases between. CDR3 protein: CASSEQAFSYNEQFF. In DNA, the CDR3 is TGTGCCAGCAGCGAACAGGCCTTCTCCTACAATGAGCAGTTCTTC.

In its sample, this clonotype was seen a few times. The V gene is TRBV11-3, the J gene TRBJ2-3; 7 positions match TRBD2. V lost 5 bases, J lost 4 bases, and 9 bases stayed unmatched. Germline loops: CDR1 SGHNT, CDR2 YENEEA. This CDR3 has 15 amino acids. The CDR3 DNA reads as TGTGCCAGCAGCCCCGGCAGCGGGGAGGCAGATACGCAGTATTTT. Translated, it gives CASSPGSGEADTQYF.

This clonotype has ten or more counts. The chain uses TRBV12-3 or TRBV12-4 and TRBJ2-5; a weak D match, TRBD1 (6 bases). This CDR3 region has 13 residues. Deletions cut 6 bases from V and 3 bases from J, with 11 bases between. The CDR3 bases are TGTGCCAGCAGAACAGGGTTCGAAGAGACCCAGTACTTC. It translates to CASRTGFEETQYF.

This clonotype has at least ten counts. The rearrangement joins TRBV20-1 to TRBJ1-1; D is uncertain. The CDR3 covers 13 residues. Trimming cost V 4 bases and J 1 base, with 10 bases left between them. From germline, CDR1 is DFQATT and CDR2 SNEGSKA (reference sequence). CDR3 coding DNA: TGCAGTGCTACCCATCGGGGGAACACTGAAGCTTTCTTT. Its protein is CSATHRGNTEAFF.

Of note for this clonotype: One base away lies a much larger clone, so this may be a sequencing read error. The J gene is TRBJ2-2, the V gene TRBV4-1; no clear D gene. The CDR3 covers 15 residues. Germline V gene data show CDR1 as MGHRA and CDR2 as YSYEKL. CDR3 DNA: TGCGCCAGCTGCCAAGAAGGCCAGTACACCGGGGAGCTGTTTTTT. Translating gives CASCQEGQYTGELFF.

The CDR3 region is CASSNRAGLEETQYF. CDR3 bases: TGTGCCAGCAGCAACCGGGCAGGACTAGAAGAGACCCAGTACTTC. This chain connects TRBV7-9 to TRBJ2-5, with TRBD2 matching over 7 bases. Germline V CDR1 and CDR2: SEHNR, FQNEAQ (reference sequence). The CDR3 totals 15 residues. The J segment lost 3 bases and the V segment lost 5 bases, leaving 9 bases of the junction unmatched. The whole variable domain, filled in from reference TRBV7-9 and TRBJ2-5, reads DTGVSQNPRHKITKRGQNVTFRCDPISEHNRLYWYRQTLGQGPEFLTYFQNEAQLEKSRLLSDRFSAERPKGSFSTLEIQRTEQGDSAMYLCASSNRAGLEETQYFGPGTRLLVL.

This clonotype has ten or more counts. This chain connects TRBV7-6 to TRBJ2-2; D may be TRBD1 or TRBD2 (5 bases each). Germline values: CDR1 SGHVS, CDR2 FNYEAQ. The CDR3 is 19 residues long. The V end was cut by 3 bases, the J end by 4 bases, with 24 bases between. This CDR3 is CASSFNPPNRGTATGELFF. The CDR3 DNA sequence: TGTGCCAGCAGCTTCAACCCGCCGAACCGAGGGACCGCCACCGGGGAGCTGTTTTTT.

This clonotype was counted many times. CDR3 DNA: TGCAGTGCTAGGACACCTAACTATGGCTACACCTTC. Translated: CSARTPNYGYTF. V usage is TRBV20-1 and J usage is TRBJ1-2; no firm D call. CDR1 and CDR2 from the germline V gene are DFQATT and SNEGSKA (reference sequence). The CDR3 is 12 residues long. V shed 3 bases and J shed 0 bases, with 5 bases lying between them.

The V gene is TRBV29-1, the J gene TRBJ2-2, with a weak D call TRBD1 (6 bases). CDR3 length equals 15 residues. The V and J ends lost 4 bases and 4 bases respectively, with 16 bases between them. CDR1 and CDR2 from the germline V gene are SQVTM and ANQGSEA. The CDR3 protein is CSVVWTADPTGELFF. The CDR3 DNA is TGCAGCGTTGTGTGGACAGCGGACCCCACCGGGGAGCTGTTTTTT.

This chain uses TRBV20-1 with TRBJ1-1; D call uncertain. This CDR3 comprises 14 residues. V was shortened by 5 bases and J by 0 bases, with 13 bases between the two germline ends. Germline V gene sequence: CDR1 DFQATT, CDR2 SNEGSKA (reference sequence). CDR3 residues: CSAPRAGMNTEAFF. The CDR3 DNA sequence: TGCAGTGCTCCCCGGGCGGGAATGAACACTGAAGCTTTCTTT.

This clonotype occurred a few times. The chain is built from TRBV11-2 and TRBJ2-7, with D tentatively TRBD2 (6 bases). Germline-derived CDR1 and CDR2 are SGHAT and FQNNGV. The CDR3 loop spans 15 amino acids. Trimming took off 1 base at V and 1 base at J, with 11 bases between the two ends. CDR3 residues: CASSLGRGRSYEQYV. The CDR3 DNA follows: TGTGCCAGCAGCTTAGGGAGGGGCCGGTCCTACGAGCAGTACGTC.

DNA for the CDR3: TGTGCCAGCAGCGGCCGACAGGGGAAGACCCAGTACTTC. It yields the protein CASSGRQGKTQYF. V gene TRBV7-2 combines with J gene TRBJ2-5, with TRBD1 identical over 8 bases. J was trimmed by 6 bases and V by 5 bases; bases with no gene match: 5. The CDR3 length is 13 residues. CDR1 and CDR2 from the germline V gene are SGHTA and FQGNSA.

This clonotype came up many times. This rearrangement joins TRBV4-3 to TRBJ2-7, with TRBD1 as a possible D gene (5 bases). The CDR3 runs to 16 residues. The germline V and J ends were trimmed by 1 base and 4 bases, with 17 bases remaining between them. The germline CDR1 and CDR2 sequences are LGHNA and YSLEER. This CDR3 is CASSQVENPQGYEQYV. The CDR3 coding sequence is TGCGCCAGCAGCCAAGTAGAGAACCCTCAGGGTTACGAGCAGTACGTC.

This clonotype appeared many times. The gene calls are TRBV18 and TRBJ2-7; D is uncertain. The germline CDR1 and CDR2 sequences are KGHSH and LQKENI. The CDR3 loop spans 15 amino acids. Trimming shortened V by 6 bases and J by 3 bases, and 18 bases separated the two germline ends. The CDR3 region is CASSLGRAVNYEQYV. The CDR3 DNA follows: TGTGCCAGCTCCCTAGGTAGGGCCGTGAACTACGAGCAGTACGTC.

In its sample, this clonotype was seen a few times. J is TRBJ1-2 and V is TRBV6-2 or TRBV6-3, with 7 positions matching TRBD1. Germline V gene data show CDR1 as MNHEY and CDR2 as SVGEGT. V shed 2 bases and J 1 base; nucleotides not matched to a gene: 10. This CDR3 spans 17 amino acids. CDR3 DNA: TGTGCCAGCAGTTACGACCGGGACAGCAATTTTAACTATGGCTACACCTTC. Protein sequence: CASSYDRDSNFNYGYTF.

There are many counts of this clonotype. V usage is TRBV6-2 or TRBV6-3 and J usage is TRBJ2-5; tentatively, D is TRBD1 or TRBD2 (5 bases each). V was shortened by 4 bases and J by 0 bases, with 12 bases between the two germline ends. Germline loops: CDR1 MNHEY, CDR2 SVGEGT. This CDR3 is built from 15 residues. The CDR3 loop reads CASSFTGGYQETQYF. The DNA of the CDR3 is TGTGCCAGCAGTTTTACAGGAGGATACCAAGAGACCCAGTACTTC.

In its sample, this clonotype was seen a few times. The CDR3 DNA reads as TGTGCCAGCAGACCCGGACTGAGCTCCTACGAGCAGTACGTC. Protein: CASRPGLSSYEQYV. The chain couples TRBV5-4 to TRBJ2-7; TRBD2 might be the D (5 bases). The V gene's germline CDR1 is SGHNT and CDR2 YYREEE (reference sequence). Trimming cost V 5 bases and J 0 bases, with 12 bases left between them. This CDR3 is 14 amino acids long.

In this sample, this clonotype turned up a few times. The chain joins TRBV7-6 to TRBJ1-2; 8 bases match TRBD1. Germline CDR1 and CDR2: SGHVS and FNYEAQ. The ends lost 5 bases at V and 4 bases at J; junction bases unmatched: 9. CDR3 length: 15 amino acids. CDR3 bases: TGTGCCAGCAGCATAGGACAGGGCTTATCCTATGGCTACACCTTC. Its protein is CASSIGQGLSYGYTF.

This clonotype was seen at least ten times. The rearrangement links TRBV20-1 to TRBJ1-1, with 9 bases lining up with TRBD1. Per germline, CDR1 DFQATT and CDR2 SNEGSKA (reference sequence). Trimming took 7 bases from V and 5 from J; bases not matched to a gene: 14. This CDR3 comprises 15 residues. The CDR3 DNA reads as TGCAGTGGACGGGACAGGGCGGGATTCGATACTGAAGCTTTCTTT. This translates into CSGRDRAGFDTEAFF.

This clonotype has only a few counts. The gene calls are TRBV4-3 and TRBJ1-2; possible D gene TRBD1, 5 bases. The ends were cut back, 0 bases at V and 8 bases at J, with 13 bases in the middle. This CDR3 is 14 amino acids long. From germline, CDR1 is LGHNA and CDR2 YSLEER. CDR3 residues: CASSQESGTGGYTF. CDR3 sequence (DNA): TGCGCCAGCAGCCAAGAGAGTGGGACCGGAGGCTACACCTTC.

This clonotype was seen a handful of times. This chain joins TRBV5-1 and TRBJ1-2; maybe TRBD1 (5 bases). The CDR3 is made up of 15 amino acids. Per the germline V gene, CDR1 is SGHRS and CDR2 is YFSETQ. Trimming stripped 2 bases from V and 5 bases from J, with 16 bases between. The CDR3 DNA sequence: TGCGCCAGCAGCTTTTATGGGACTGGCTGGTATGGCTACACCTTC. Protein product: CASSFYGTGWYGYTF.

This clonotype was observed a few times. The chain combines TRBV19 with TRBJ2-3, with D uncertain. V lost 3 bases and J lost 2, with 12 bases in between. Germline values: CDR1 LNHDA, CDR2 SQIVND (reference sequence). The CDR3 length is 15 residues. DNA for the CDR3: TGTGCCAGTAGTATCTCCCCGCCTCCCACAGATACGCAGTATTTT. Translating gives CASSISPPPTDTQYF.

The chain couples TRBV4-1 to TRBJ1-1; tentatively, D is TRBD1 (5 bases). This CDR3 is built from 15 residues. V shed 2 bases and J shed 1 base, with 11 bases lying between them. Germline V gives CDR1 MGHRA, CDR2 YSYEKL. The DNA for the CDR3 is TGCGCCAGCAGCCAACTCGGGACTAAGAACACTGAAGCTTTCTTT. Encoded protein: CASSQLGTKNTEAFF.

The gene calls are TRBV5-4 and TRBJ1-1, with D possibly TRBD1 on 6 matching bases. The germline gives CDR1 SGHNT, CDR2 YYREEE (reference sequence). Trimming removed 0 bases from V and 1 base from J, with 10 bases in between. The CDR3 consists of 15 residues. In nucleotides, the CDR3 is TGTGCCAGCAGCTTGGCAGAGGGGGGGAACACTGAAGCTTTCTTT. Translating gives CASSLAEGGNTEAFF.

This clonotype was seen ten or more times. The rearrangement links TRBV3-1 to TRBJ2-2; 11 positions match TRBD2. The CDR3 covers 17 residues. V shed 0 bases, J shed 6 bases, and the junction held 6 bases outside the gene matches. The germline V gene has CDR1 LGHDT and CDR2 YNNKEL (reference sequence). The DNA of the CDR3 is TGTGCCAGCAGCCAAGATGTTAGACTAGCGGGGTCCGGGGAGCTGTTTTTT. Its protein is CASSQDVRLAGSGELFF. Looking up the rest from reference TRBV3-1 and TRBJ2-2 gives the full variable domain: DTAVSQTPKYLVTQMGNDKSIKCEQNLGHDTMYWYKQDSKKFLKIMFSYNNKELIINETVPNRFSPKSPDKAHLNLHINSLELGDSAVYFCASSQDVRLAGSGELFFGEGSRLTVL.